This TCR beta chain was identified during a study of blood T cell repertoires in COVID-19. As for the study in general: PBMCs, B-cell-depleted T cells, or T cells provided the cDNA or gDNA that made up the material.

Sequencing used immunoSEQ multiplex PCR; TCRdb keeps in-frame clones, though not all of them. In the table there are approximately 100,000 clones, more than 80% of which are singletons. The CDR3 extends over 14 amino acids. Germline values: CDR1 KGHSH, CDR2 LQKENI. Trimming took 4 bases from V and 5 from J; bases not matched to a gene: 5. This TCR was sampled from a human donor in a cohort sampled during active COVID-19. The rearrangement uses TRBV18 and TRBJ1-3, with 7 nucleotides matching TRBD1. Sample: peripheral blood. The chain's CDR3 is CASSRDRERNTIYF. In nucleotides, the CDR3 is TGTGCCAGCTCACGTGACAGGGAAAGAAACACCATATATTTT.